Following are 11 T cell receptor beta chains from one sample sequenced in a study of tumor-infiltrating lymphocytes in primary liver carcinoma. It was from approximately 22-30 mg of unsorted bulk tissue that RNA and DNA were co-extracted. Total RNA amounting to roughly 0.5 ug was the source from which TCR beta cDNA was made with a constant-region primer. Employing slightly modified ARM-PCR, three nested multiplex PCR rounds were run, and these gave rise to the TCR beta libraries. Amplification in the first two PCR rounds was performed using TRBV1-TRBV30 forward primers and a C-beta reverse primer for approximately 10 cycles each. TCRdb reprocessed the multiplex PCR reads via MiXCR and lists one record per CDR3 protein. The sample lists approximately 190,000 distinct CDR3 sequences, about 82% seen once, with 15% to 20% in the top ten. Input material: tumor tissue from primary liver carcinoma. These receptors all stem from a middle-aged man with primary liver carcinoma and hepatitis B virus infection.

This chain joins TRBV6-5 and TRBJ2-3; TRBD2 matches at 12 bases. Germline lookup yields CDR1 MNHEY and CDR2 SVGAGI. The CDR3 extends over 15 amino acids. CDR3 amino acids: CVCIPGLAGTDTQYF. The CDR3 DNA reads as TGTGTCTGCATCCCAGGACTAGCGGGAACAGATACGCAGTATTTT.

Regarding this clonotype: A much larger clone differs by one base, so this may be a read error. CDR3 sequence (DNA): TGTGCCAGCAGCCGACGGGGGGCTGGGGGTGAGCAGTACTTC. Translation: CASSRRGAGGEQYF. The chain has TRBV7-2 and TRBJ2-7; D perhaps matches TRBD2 (7 bases). The CDR3 runs 14 residues. V lost 5 bases and J 7 bases, leaving 18 bases between the germline ends. Per the germline V gene, CDR1 is SGHTA and CDR2 is FQGNSA.

The chain links TRBV29-1 to TRBJ1-6; D remains ambiguous. The germline V gene encodes CDR1 SQVTM and CDR2 ANQGSEA. The V gene lost 5 bases and the J gene lost 4 bases, with 6 bases spanning the gap. The CDR3 covers 12 residues. The CDR3 DNA sequence: TGCAGCGTTCCCCAGTATAATTCACCCCTCCACTTT. Translating it yields CSVPQYNSPLHF.

Comments on this clonotype: A junction boundary mismatches the germline segment, possibly from a read error. The chain uses TRBV14 and TRBJ2-1; D possibly corresponds to TRBD2 (5 bases). CDR1 is SGHDN, CDR2 FVKESK, per germline. This CDR3 contains 16 residues. As DNA, the CDR3 is TGTCCCAGCAGCCCGGACCGGGGTCAGTTTTACAATGAGCAGTTCTTC. Its translation is CPSSPDRGQFYNEQFF. The entire variable domain, with the rest obtained from reference TRBV14 and TRBJ2-1, is as follows: EAGVTQFPSHSVIEKGQTVTLRCDPISGHDNLYWYRRVMGKEIKFLLHFVKESKQDESGMPNNRFLAERTGGTYSTLKVQPAELEDSGVYFCPSSPDRGQFYNEQFFGPGTRLTVL.

About this clonotype: At one end, the junction sequence differs from germline, possibly due to a read error. The V gene is TRBV4-2, the J gene TRBJ1-5, with D maybe TRBD1 (5 bases). Looked up from germline, CDR1 is LGHNA and CDR2 is YNFKEQ. There are 18 residues in the CDR3. Here the CDR3 DNA reads TGTGTCAGCAGCCAAGATAGAATTGGAGGGACCTCCAGGCAGGCCCAGCATTTT. Its translation is CVSSQDRIGGTSRQAQHF.

To note about this clonotype: The junction and the germline gene differ at one end; a read error may be behind it. J is TRBJ2-7 and V is TRBV11-1; TRBD1 matches 9 bases. Germline assignment: CDR1 SGHAT and CDR2 FQDESV (reference sequence). CDR3 length: 16 amino acids. DNA for the CDR3: TGTGCCGGCAGTTCTGGTCCGGGACAGGGTTCCTATGAGCAGTACTTC. Its translation is CAGSSGPGQGSYEQYF.

In its sample, this clonotype was seen a few times. CDR3: CASSAGTVNTEAFF. CDR3 sequence (DNA): TGCGCCAGCAGCGCGGGGACAGTGAACACTGAAGCTTTCTTT. V is TRBV5-1 and J is TRBJ1-1; 7 nucleotides agree with TRBD1. Germline V lookup: CDR1 SGHRS, CDR2 YFSETQ. The CDR3 is 14 amino acids. Trimming cost V 4 bases and J 0 bases; bases outside gene matches: 3. Looking up the rest from reference TRBV5-1 and TRBJ1-1 gives the full variable domain: KAGVTQTPRYLIKTRGQQVTLSCSPISGHRSVSWYQQTPGQGLQFLFEYFSETQRNKGNFPGRFSGRQFSNSRSEMNVSTLELGDSALYLCASSAGTVNTEAFFGQGTRLTVV.

Note on this clonotype: Being one base from a much bigger clone, this may be a read error. CDR3 residues: CASSYLTEGGYNF. The DNA of the CDR3 is TGTGCCAGCAGCTACCTTACCGAAGGTGGCTACAACTTC. The chain links TRBV2 to TRBJ1-2; unclear D gene. The CDR3 spans 13 residues. Germline loops: CDR1 SNHLY, CDR2 FYNNEI. Looking up the rest from reference TRBV2 and TRBJ1-2 gives the full variable domain: EPEVTQTPSHQVTQMGQEVILRCVPISNHLYFYWYRQILGQKVEFLVSFYNNEISEKSEIFDDQFSVERPDGSNFTLKIRSTKLEDSAMYFCASSYLTEGGYNFGSGTRLTVV.

Regarding this clonotype: This may be a read error, as it is one base from a much larger clone. The genes are TRBV7-9 and TRBJ2-1; 8 nucleotides agree with TRBD2. CDR1 and CDR2 (germline): SEHNR, FQNEAQ (reference sequence). The length of the CDR3 is 13 residues. The CDR3 nucleotides read TGTGCCGGGGGGCGGGAGGTGAGGAATGAGCACTTCTTC. Its protein is CAGGREVRNEHFF.

For this clonotype: The junction departs from germline at one end; a sequencing error may be responsible. The chain combines TRBV11-2 with TRBJ2-7, with D perhaps TRBD2 (5 bases). CDR1 is SGHAT and CDR2 is FQNNGV in the germline V gene. This CDR3 comprises 14 residues. Here the CDR3 reads CASNYQTEAYEQYF. The CDR3, as DNA: TGTGCCAGTAACTACCAGACGGAGGCCTACGAGCAGTATTTC.

A word on this clonotype: The CDR3 does not end in the conserved phenylalanine or tryptophan, so this is likely a read error. The limits of the CDR3 on the DNA are not certain, so only TCRdb's listed CDR3 is given. This chain connects TRBV29-1 to TRBJ2-1; TRBD2 is the table's D call, not checked against the DNA. With termini counted, the CDR3 has 11 amino acids. CDR1 and CDR2 from the germline V gene are SQVTM and ANQGSEA. The CDR3 loop reads CSGDQRGARVP.